The 17 T cell receptor beta chains below all came from one sample that was sequenced in a study of T cell responses to AZD1222 COVID-19 vaccine. The data were produced by immunoSEQ multiplex PCR, yet TCRdb's version contains in-frame clones alone and is incomplete. The data contain 100,000 to 110,000 clones, about 87% of them singletons. Sequencing used peripheral blood, obtained on day 0 of AZD1222 vaccination. These receptors came from an adult in good health.

This chain links TRBV28 with TRBJ2-1; the match to TRBD1 covers 8 bases. J lost 5 bases, V lost 6 bases, and 12 bases had no gene match. Looked up from germline, CDR1 is MDHEN and CDR2 is SYDVKM. The CDR3 is made up of 16 amino acids. The chain's CDR3 is CASSEERDRRNNEQFF. The CDR3 DNA follows: TGTGCCAGCAGCGAAGAACGGGACAGGCGTAACAATGAGCAGTTCTTC.

This clone is a singleton in its sample. This chain links TRBV10-3 with TRBJ1-1; TRBD1 aligns across 10 bases. After removal of 4 bases from V and 4 bases from J, the junction contained 3 bases not matched to a gene. The CDR3 has 14 amino acids. Germline CDR1 reads ENHRY; CDR2 reads SYGVKD. Here the CDR3 reads CAISGTGGGTEAFF. The CDR3 nucleotides read TGTGCCATCAGTGGGACAGGGGGTGGCACTGAAGCTTTCTTT.

This clone has only a few counts. The rearrangement joins TRBV5-1 to TRBJ2-7; 9 nucleotides agree with TRBD1. There are 14 residues in the CDR3. The junction had 1 base not matched to a gene; V was cut back by 0 bases and J by 3 bases. Germline V gene sequence: CDR1 SGHRS, CDR2 YFSETQ. The CDR3 coding sequence is TGCGCCAGCAGCTTGGGGGGACAGGGCTACGAGCAGTACTTC. Protein product: CASSLGGQGYEQYF. Together with reference TRBV5-1 and TRBJ2-7, the CDR3 gives the full variable domain: KAGVTQTPRYLIKTRGQQVTLSCSPISGHRSVSWYQQTPGQGLQFLFEYFSETQRNKGNFPGRFSGRQFSNSRSEMNVSTLELGDSALYLCASSLGGQGYEQYFGPGTRLTVT.

CDR3: CASNLHNEQFF. CDR3 coding DNA: TGTGCCAGCAACCTTCATAATGAGCAGTTCTTC. The chain uses TRBV12-3 or TRBV12-4 and TRBJ2-1, with D unresolved. This CDR3 region has 11 residues. With 7 bases removed from V and 7 bases from J, the gap between germline ends came to 8 bases.

The J gene is TRBJ1-1, the V gene TRBV7-9, with TRBD1 identical over 7 bases. This CDR3 region has 16 residues. The V gene end was trimmed by 8 bases and the J gene end by 0 bases; junction bases not matched to a gene: 12. CDR1 and CDR2 from the germline V gene are SEHNR and FQNEAQ (reference sequence). As DNA, the CDR3 is TGTGCCAGCGGCCCTACTTCGACAGGGTTGAACACTGAAGCTTTCTTT. This translates into CASGPTSTGLNTEAFF.

This chain uses TRBV24-1 with TRBJ2-2; D is unclear. Germline CDR1 KGHDR, CDR2 SFDVKD. V shed 7 bases and J shed 4 bases, with 9 bases lying between them. This CDR3 has 13 residues. The CDR3 nucleotides read TGTGCCACCAGAAGGTCCGGCACCGGGGAGCTGTTTTTT. Its protein product is CATRRSGTGELFF.

This rearrangement joins TRBV7-2 to TRBJ2-7; the D gene is possibly TRBD2 (6 bases). The CDR3 contains 14 residues. Trimming cost V 7 bases and J 1 base, with 14 bases left between them. Germline V gene data show CDR1 as SGHTA and CDR2 as FQGNSA. This chain's CDR3 is CASKQERASYEQYF. The CDR3 DNA follows: TGTGCCAGCAAGCAAGAGCGGGCTTCCTACGAGCAGTACTTC.

The chain couples TRBV7-2 to TRBJ1-5; possibly TRBD1 for D (5 bases). Trimming cost V 5 bases and J 0 bases, with 11 bases left between them. This CDR3 is 15 amino acids long. Germline CDR1 reads SGHTA; CDR2 reads FQGNSA. The CDR3 region has the DNA TGTGCCAGCAGCCCCGGCAGGGCTAGCAATCAGCCCCAGCATTTT. It encodes CASSPGRASNQPQHF.

The chain has TRBV30 and TRBJ1-1, with TRBD1 as a possible D gene (5 bases). This CDR3 is built from 13 residues. Trimming removed 2 bases at V and 5 bases at J, with 12 bases between. Germline CDR1 and CDR2: GTSNPN and SVGIG (reference sequence). CDR3: CAWSPGMVTEAFF. In DNA form, the CDR3 reads TGTGCCTGGAGTCCAGGGATGGTTACTGAAGCTTTCTTT. The full variable domain, its missing parts supplied by reference TRBV30 and TRBJ1-1, is SQTIHQWPATLVQPVGSPLSLECTVEGTSNPNLYWYRQAAGRGLQLLFYSVGIGQISSEVPQNLSASRPQDRQFILSSKKLLLSDSGFYLCAWSPGMVTEAFFGQGTRLTVV.

This rearrangement joins TRBV7-9 to TRBJ1-2; D is possibly TRBD1 (5 bases). This CDR3 contains 14 residues. CDR1 and CDR2 from the germline V gene are SEHNR and FQNEAQ (reference sequence). V was pared by 5 bases and J by 6 bases, with 16 bases between. The CDR3 coding sequence is TGTGCCAGCAGCCCCATCCCGGGGGGGAATGGCTACACCTTC. Amino acid sequence: CASSPIPGGNGYTF.

This clone was seen a few times. The chain is built from TRBV18 and TRBJ2-3, with 8 nucleotides matching TRBD2. CDR1 and CDR2 (germline): KGHSH, LQKENI. Trimming at V came to 0 bases and at J to 1 base, leaving 6 bases not matched to a gene. The CDR3 runs to 17 residues. CDR3 in amino acids: CASSPPTRGGRTDTQYF. CDR3 nucleotide sequence: TGTGCCAGCTCACCACCCACTCGGGGGGGCCGCACAGATACGCAGTATTTT.

The V gene is TRBV6-2 or TRBV6-3, the J gene TRBJ2-2, with D possibly called TRBD1 or TRBD2 (5 bases each). There are 17 residues in the CDR3. Trimming shortened V by 0 bases and J by 2 bases, and 13 bases separated the two germline ends. CDR1 and CDR2 (germline): MNHEY, SVGEGT. CDR3 bases: TGTGCCAGCAGTTACTCGGACCAGGGACCCAACACCGGGGAGCTGTTTTTT. As protein: CASSYSDQGPNTGELFF.

The table lists this clone with a count of one. The rearrangement links TRBV14 to TRBJ1-1, with no clear D. V lost 1 base, J lost 2 bases, and 14 bases lay in between. The germline V gene has CDR1 SGHDN and CDR2 FVKESK. This CDR3 is built from 16 residues. CDR3 coding DNA: TGTGCCAGCAGCCAAGTTTCTGGGAGGTCTAACACTGAAGCTTTCTTT. Translated, it gives CASSQVSGRSNTEAFF.

The rearrangement links TRBV15 to TRBJ1-6, with 10 bases identical to TRBD1. The germline gives CDR1 LNHNV, CDR2 YYDKDF (reference sequence). With 5 bases clipped from V and 7 bases from J, the junction kept 2 bases outside the gene matches. The CDR3 is 14 residues long. CDR3: CATSQTGGNSPLHF. The CDR3 coding sequence is TGTGCCACCAGCCAGACAGGGGGCAATTCACCCCTCCACTTT. The variable domain in full, with the rest retrieved from reference TRBV15 and TRBJ1-6, is DAMVIQNPRYQVTQFGKPVTLSCSQTLNHNVMYWYQQKSSQAPKLLFHYYDKDFNNEADTPDNFQSRRPNTSFCFLDIRSPGLGDTAMYLCATSQTGGNSPLHFGNGTRLTVT.

This clone was seen a single time. The rearrangement uses TRBV9 and TRBJ2-7; 7 nucleotides align to TRBD1. Trimming removed 4 bases from V and 2 bases from J; junction bases left unmatched: 6. The CDR3 is made up of 14 amino acids. The germline V gene encodes CDR1 SGDLS and CDR2 YYNGEE. Here the CDR3 reads CASSTGANPYEQYF. CDR3 DNA sequence: TGTGCCAGCAGCACAGGGGCGAACCCCTACGAGCAGTACTTC.

The gene calls are TRBV7-7 and TRBJ2-7; D is possibly TRBD1 (6 bases). The germline V gene encodes CDR1 SSHAT and CDR2 FNYEAQ (reference sequence). The CDR3 runs to 13 residues. With 3 bases removed from V and 1 base from J, the gap between germline ends came to 7 bases. CDR3 loop: CASSFDRSYEQYF. The CDR3 DNA reads TGTGCCAGCAGCTTTGACAGGTCCTACGAGCAGTACTTC.

The chain uses TRBV5-1 and TRBJ1-1; D is undetermined. Germline CDR1 and CDR2: SGHRS and YFSETQ. V lost 0 bases to trimming and J lost 2 bases, with 8 bases between them. The CDR3 sequence is 14 residues long. CDR3 residues: CASSLEGLNTEAFF. The CDR3 nucleotides read TGCGCCAGCAGCTTGGAAGGGCTAAACACTGAAGCTTTCTTT.